Here is one TCR beta chain with its context. The antigen remains undetermined. The V gene end was trimmed by 5 bases and the J gene end by 9 bases; junction bases not matched to a gene: 13. CDR3 length: 15 amino acids. The germline V gene has CDR1 PRHDT and CDR2 FYEKMQ (reference sequence). Data came from immunoSEQ multiplex PCR; TCRdb stores just in-frame clones and leaves some out. In the table there are about 67,000 clones, approximately 94% of which are singletons. This sample is part of a study of cytomegalovirus exposure and HLA in healthy donors. Study results and limitations: TCR beta chains numbering 164 were designated cytomegalovirus-associated. Among the CMV-associated chains, three were confirmed in vitro as specific for CMV antigens.

V and J are TRBV13 and TRBJ1-2; TRBD1 matches at 9 bases. The TCR sequence derives from a woman aged 18 to 35 in good health and CMV-seronegative. Sequences were obtained from PBMCs. CDR3 nucleotide sequence: TGTGCCAGCAGCATCACCGACAGGGGGAGCCCACGCTACACCTTC. Translated: CASSITDRGSPRYTF. The whole variable domain, filled in from reference TRBV13 and TRBJ1-2, reads AAGVIQSPRHLIKEKRETATLKCYPIPRHDTVYWYQQGPGQDPQFLISFYEKMQSDKGSIPDRFSAQQFSDYHSELNMSSLELGDSALYFCASSITDRGSPRYTFGSGTRLTVV.